The sequence of this T cell receptor (beta chain) was determined in a study of T-cell reconstitution after alpha-beta-depleted transplantation in children. Findings of the study overall: At one year after transplant, newly produced T cells mostly accounted for T-cell counts and diversity.

V was cut by 6 bases and J by 4 bases, with 15 bases left in between. Germline CDR1 is KGHSH and CDR2 is LQKENI. The CDR3 has 14 amino acids. This clonotype was seen only a few times. No antigen is known for it. The library targeted TCRbeta and was prepared with unique molecular identifiers. TCRdb analysed the PCR reads with MiXCR anew, one entry per CDR3 protein. Of about 830,000 distinct CDR3 sequences in the sample, roughly 16% are singletons; the top ten hold roughly 5%. This TCR was sampled from a male patient under 18 who had a stem cell transplant for acute lymphoblastic leukemia, so the T cells may come from the graft donor. The sample here was PBMCs, mostly from graft donor cells, taken 360 days after TCRalphabeta/CD19-depleted stem cell transplant. The chain recombines TRBV18 with TRBJ1-2; possible D gene TRBD1, 6 bases. The CDR3 region is CASSPQKDSYGYTF. The DNA for the CDR3 is TGTGCCAGCTCTCCTCAGAAGGACAGCTATGGCTACACCTTC.